Each of the 32 T cell receptor beta chains below was sequenced from the same sample in a study of shared clonotypes between healthy human individuals. The repertoire was sequenced with immunoSEQ multiplex PCR; TCRdb's copy has only in-frame clones and lacks some. The sample shows fewer than 850,000 clones, 96% of them seen only once. Naive CD8 populations comprised CD45RO-negative cells positively selected for CCR7, excluding terminally differentiated effector memory CD45RA+ cells. Input material: naive CD8+ T cells sorted from blood. Source of these receptors: a man aged 25 to 40 in good health.

The rearrangement joins TRBV27 to TRBJ1-5; D not certain. This CDR3 has 14 residues. Germline values: CDR1 MNHEY, CDR2 SMNVEV (reference sequence). Trimming removed 5 bases from V and 2 bases from J, with 10 bases in between. This CDR3 reads CASSVGYRNQPQHF. As DNA, the CDR3 is TGTGCCAGCAGTGTGGGGTATCGCAATCAGCCCCAGCATTTT.

The V call is TRBV5-1, the J call TRBJ2-3, with TRBD2 matching over 7 bases. CDR1 and CDR2 (germline): SGHRS, YFSETQ. The CDR3 consists of 17 residues. V was clipped by 0 bases and J by 4 bases; unmatched bases: 11. The CDR3 sequence: CASSLEWAGVVADTQYF. CDR3 DNA: TGCGCCAGCAGCTTGGAATGGGCGGGAGTCGTCGCAGATACGCAGTATTTT.

This clone was seen a single time. The V and J genes are TRBV27 and TRBJ2-7, with D perhaps TRBD1 (5 bases). Trimming left V 8 bases short and J 3 bases short, with 11 bases between. The CDR3 extends over 12 amino acids. CDR1 is MNHEY, CDR2 SMNVEV, per germline (reference sequence). In nucleotides, the CDR3 is TGTGCCAGCGGGGTTGGACACTACGAGCAGTACTTC. Translated: CASGVGHYEQYF.

The gene calls are TRBV19 and TRBJ1-1; no clear D. V was trimmed by 5 bases and J by 0 bases, leaving 7 bases between them. Looked up from germline, CDR1 is LNHDA and CDR2 is SQIVND (reference sequence). CDR3 length equals 13 residues. The DNA for the CDR3 is TGTGCCAGTAGTGTGGGGTTGAACACTGAAGCTTTCTTT. Amino acids: CASSVGLNTEAFF.

This chain joins TRBV2 and TRBJ2-7; D perhaps matches TRBD1 (5 bases). The CDR3 sequence is 14 residues long. Germline V gene data show CDR1 as SNHLY and CDR2 as FYNNEI. The ends were cut back, 3 bases at V and 0 bases at J, with 9 bases in the middle. DNA for the CDR3: TGTGCCAGCAGTGAGACAGCGAGCTCCTACGAGCAGTACTTC. Amino acids: CASSETASSYEQYF.

The chain uses TRBV19 and TRBJ2-1; TRBD2 is a possible D gene (5 bases). V lost 5 bases to trimming and J lost 5 bases, with 10 bases between them. This CDR3 is built from 13 residues. Germline CDR1 is LNHDA and CDR2 is SQIVND (reference sequence). CDR3 sequence: CASSPQRNNEQFF. In DNA form, the CDR3 reads TGTGCCAGTAGTCCTCAGCGGAACAATGAGCAGTTCTTC.

V usage is TRBV5-4 and J usage is TRBJ1-2, with 8 bases matching TRBD1. The junction had 3 bases not matched to a gene; V was cut back by 4 bases and J by 4 bases. The germline V gene has CDR1 SGHNT and CDR2 YYREEE (reference sequence). The CDR3 loop spans 13 amino acids. As DNA, the CDR3 is TGTGCCAGCAGCATAGACAGGGGCTATGGCTACACCTTC. It is translated as CASSIDRGYGYTF.

The V call is TRBV30, the J call TRBJ1-1; the D is unclear. The ends were cut back, 1 base at V and 1 base at J, with 16 bases in the middle. The CDR3 sequence is 16 residues long. The germline V gene has CDR1 GTSNPN and CDR2 SVGIG (reference sequence). This CDR3 reads CAWSALILEGNTEAFF. The CDR3 DNA is TGTGCCTGGAGTGCCCTTATATTGGAAGGGAACACTGAAGCTTTCTTT.

The chain recombines TRBV28 with TRBJ2-1, with D possibly being TRBD1 (5 bases). Germline loops: CDR1 MDHEN, CDR2 SYDVKM. With 3 bases removed from V and 5 bases from J, the gap between germline ends came to 17 bases. The CDR3 loop spans 16 amino acids. CDR3 DNA: TGTGCCAGCAGTTTGTTGTGGCAGGGAAGAAACAATGAGCAGTTCTTC. Translated, it gives CASSLLWQGRNNEQFF.

The chain joins TRBV19 to TRBJ1-5; D is unresolved. Trimming pared 5 bases from V and 1 base from J, leaving 9 bases between. CDR3 size: 14 residues. Germline CDR1 is LNHDA and CDR2 is SQIVND (reference sequence). Here the CDR3 reads CASSWTRSNQPQHF. The CDR3 bases are TGTGCCAGTAGTTGGACTCGAAGCAATCAGCCCCAGCATTTT. Supplemented by reference TRBV19 and TRBJ1-5, the full variable domain reads DGGITQSPKYLFRKEGQNVTLSCEQNLNHDAMYWYRQDPGQGLRLIYYSQIVNDFQKGDIAEGYSVSREKKESFPLTVTSAQKNPTAFYLCASSWTRSNQPQHFGDGTRLSIL.

This sequence joins TRBV9 and TRBJ2-2; D is uncertain. The germline V and J ends were trimmed by 3 bases and 4 bases, with 7 bases remaining between them. This CDR3 contains 13 residues. Germline CDR1 reads SGDLS; CDR2 reads YYNGEE. CDR3 amino acids: CASSGGFTGELFF. The CDR3 bases are TGTGCCAGCAGCGGGGGATTCACCGGGGAGCTGTTTTTT.

V gene TRBV5-8 combines with J gene TRBJ2-2; a weak D match, TRBD1 (6 bases). Germline V gene lookup returns CDR1 SGHTS and CDR2 YDEGEE. V was pared by 4 bases and J by 1 base, with 11 bases between. There are 15 residues in the CDR3. The CDR3 bases are TGTGCCAGCAGCAGGGACATCGGGAACACCGGGGAGCTGTTTTTT. As protein: CASSRDIGNTGELFF.

The chain couples TRBV4-1 to TRBJ2-7; perhaps TRBD1 as D (5 bases). From germline, CDR1 is MGHRA and CDR2 YSYEKL. The CDR3 consists of 16 residues. The germline V and J ends were trimmed by 4 bases and 0 bases, with 16 bases remaining between them. The CDR3 sequence is CASSLEGHHNSYEQYF. The CDR3 DNA is TGCGCCAGCAGCCTGGAAGGACACCATAACTCCTACGAGCAGTACTTC.

The chain couples TRBV7-3 to TRBJ2-7; D gene unclear. V was cut by 5 bases and J by 2 bases, with 19 bases left in between. The germline V gene has CDR1 SGHTA and CDR2 FQGTGA. The CDR3 totals 16 residues. CDR3 sequence: CASSTLGPSRTYEQYF. DNA of the CDR3: TGTGCCAGCAGCACCCTCGGCCCTTCTAGGACCTACGAGCAGTACTTC.

This clone was observed once. CDR3 sequence (DNA): TGTGCCAGCAATCTAGCGGGATTTCACAATGAGCAGTTCTTC. It codes for CASNLAGFHNEQFF. This chain joins TRBV27 and TRBJ2-1; TRBD2 matches at 9 bases. The CDR3 sequence is 14 residues long. J gave up 5 bases and V 7 bases, and 6 bases lay outside the gene matches. From germline, CDR1 is MNHEY and CDR2 SMNVEV (reference sequence).

The chain carries TRBV29-1 and TRBJ2-1; 7 positions agree with TRBD2. Germline CDR1 is SQVTM and CDR2 is ANQGSEA. The V gene end was trimmed by 3 bases and the J gene end by 0 bases; junction bases not matched to a gene: 5. The CDR3 has 15 residues. This chain's CDR3 is CSVEASGYSYNEQFF. In DNA form, the CDR3 reads TGCAGCGTTGAGGCTAGCGGATACTCCTACAATGAGCAGTTCTTC.

The rearrangement joins TRBV7-9 to TRBJ1-4, with D tentatively TRBD1 (5 bases). There are 17 residues in the CDR3. V was pared by 4 bases and J by 4 bases, with 19 bases between. The germline V gene has CDR1 SEHNR and CDR2 FQNEAQ (reference sequence). Here the CDR3 DNA reads TGTGCCAGCAGCTCAACTCCCGGCAGGGACCTTAATGAAAAACTGTTTTTT. Translation: CASSSTPGRDLNEKLFF. Complete variable domain (other parts from reference TRBV7-9 and TRBJ1-4): DTGVSQNPRHKITKRGQNVTFRCDPISEHNRLYWYRQTLGQGPEFLTYFQNEAQLEKSRLLSDRFSAERPKGSFSTLEIQRTEQGDSAMYLCASSSTPGRDLNEKLFFGSGTQLSVL.

The genes are TRBV29-1 and TRBJ2-7, with 8 bases fitting TRBD1. J gave up 2 bases and V 4 bases, and 10 bases lay outside the gene matches. The CDR3 runs 15 residues. Germline-derived CDR1 and CDR2 are SQVTM and ANQGSEA. The CDR3 region has the DNA TGCAGCGTTGCCGGACCGGGACAGGAGACCTACGAGCAGTACTTC. Translation gives CSVAGPGQETYEQYF.

The gene calls are TRBV13 and TRBJ1-3; 7 positions agree with TRBD1. Germline V gives CDR1 PRHDT, CDR2 FYEKMQ (reference sequence). The trim removed 6 bases at V and 5 bases at J, leaving 10 bases unmatched. The CDR3 runs to 15 residues. CDR3 DNA: TGTGCCAGCAGTTCCACAGGGGCGCGTAGAAACACCATATATTTT. Amino acids: CASSSTGARRNTIYF.

The chain is built from TRBV7-9 and TRBJ1-4; D is undetermined. The CDR3 runs to 13 residues. The germline CDR1 and CDR2 sequences are SEHNR and FQNEAQ (reference sequence). The V gene lost 5 bases and the J gene lost 4 bases, with 8 bases spanning the gap. The CDR3 is CASSEVNNEKLFF. The CDR3 bases are TGTGCCAGCAGCGAAGTCAATAATGAAAAACTGTTTTTT.

The V gene is TRBV27, the J gene TRBJ2-7; D is uncertain. In germline, CDR1 is MNHEY, CDR2 SMNVEV (reference sequence). The CDR3 contains 13 residues. The germline V and J ends were trimmed by 0 bases and 6 bases, with 9 bases remaining between them. The CDR3 spells CASSLSGISEQYF. Here the CDR3 DNA reads TGTGCCAGCAGTTTATCTGGGATCAGCGAGCAGTACTTC.

The chain joins TRBV19 to TRBJ2-3; D unclear. CDR1 is LNHDA, CDR2 SQIVND, per germline (reference sequence). The germline V and J ends were trimmed by 6 bases and 3 bases, with 4 bases remaining between them. This CDR3 region has 11 residues. CDR3 protein: CASRLTDTQYF. In DNA, the CDR3 is TGTGCCAGTAGGCTAACAGATACGCAGTATTTT.

This clone appeared a single time. The V gene is TRBV5-1, the J gene TRBJ2-2; D is possibly TRBD1 (6 bases). Germline CDR1 reads SGHRS; CDR2 reads YFSETQ. The CDR3 length is 16 residues. V shed 1 base and J shed 5 bases, with 15 bases lying between them. CDR3 loop: CASSLFWSGTTGELFF. CDR3 DNA sequence: TGCGCCAGCAGCTTGTTCTGGTCAGGGACAACCGGGGAGCTGTTTTTT.

The V and J genes are TRBV5-6 and TRBJ1-5, with a tentative D call TRBD1 (6 bases). With 2 bases removed from V and 4 bases from J, the gap between germline ends came to 10 bases. The germline V gene encodes CDR1 SGHDT and CDR2 YYEEEE. The CDR3 consists of 14 residues. CDR3 in amino acids: CASSLGTTNQPQHF. The CDR3 bases are TGTGCCAGCAGCTTAGGGACAACTAATCAGCCCCAGCATTTT.

The V call is TRBV5-4, the J call TRBJ2-1; TRBD2 aligns across 12 bases. V was pared by 4 bases and J by 5 bases, with 4 bases of the junction left unmatched. Germline CDR1 SGHNT, CDR2 YYREEE (reference sequence). The length of the CDR3 is 15 residues. For the CDR3, the DNA is TGTGCCAGCAGCCCTAGACTAGCGGGAGACAATGAGCAGTTCTTC. This codes for CASSPRLAGDNEQFF.

This clone was seen once. The gene calls are TRBV28 and TRBJ2-1; 9 bases fit TRBD2. This CDR3 is 16 amino acids long. Germline assignment: CDR1 MDHEN and CDR2 SYDVKM. V was clipped by 3 bases and J by 7 bases; unmatched bases: 10. The CDR3 sequence: CASSFVAGDQGNEQFF. The CDR3 DNA sequence: TGTGCCAGCAGTTTCGTAGCGGGAGACCAAGGGAATGAGCAGTTCTTC.

This chain connects TRBV7-9 to TRBJ1-2; D possibly corresponds to TRBD1 (5 bases). CDR1 SEHNR and CDR2 FQNEAQ come from the germline V gene (reference sequence). Trimming pared 2 bases from V and 4 bases from J, leaving 14 bases between. This CDR3 is 15 amino acids long. The CDR3 loop reads CASSLSEQAVYGYTF. CDR3 coding DNA: TGTGCCAGCAGCTTAAGCGAACAGGCCGTCTATGGCTACACCTTC.

The table lists this clone with a count of one. The chain links TRBV28 to TRBJ2-3; 16 bases fit TRBD2. V dropped 4 bases and J dropped 3; count of bases not matched to a gene: 13. Germline V gives CDR1 MDHEN, CDR2 SYDVKM. The CDR3 consists of 20 residues. The DNA for the CDR3 is TGTGCCAGCAGTTCTCCGGGACTAGCGGGAGGGCCTTTGGAGACAGATACGCAGTATTTT. This gives the protein CASSSPGLAGGPLETDTQYF.

The chain has TRBV9 and TRBJ2-7; 7 nucleotides line up with TRBD2. Losses at the gene ends were 5 bases for V and 6 bases for J; bases not matched to a gene: 2. Germline CDR1 SGDLS, CDR2 YYNGEE. The CDR3 contains 11 residues. The CDR3 region is CASSGEGEQYF. In DNA form, the CDR3 reads TGTGCCAGCAGTGGGGAGGGCGAGCAGTACTTC. Variable domain in full (rest from reference TRBV9 and TRBJ2-7): DSGVTQTPKHLITATGQRVTLRCSPRSGDLSVYWYQQSLDQGLQFLIQYYNGEERAKGNILERFSAQQFPDLHSELNLSSLELGDSALYFCASSGEGEQYFGPGTRLTVT.

This rearrangement joins TRBV27 to TRBJ2-1; 8 nucleotides align to TRBD2. The CDR3 extends over 16 amino acids. V was pared by 7 bases and J by 2 bases, with 10 bases of the junction left unmatched. Per the germline V gene, CDR1 is MNHEY and CDR2 is SMNVEV (reference sequence). In nucleotides, the CDR3 is TGTGCCAGCACCTCTGCCCTCGGGAGGGCCTACAATGAGCAGTTCTTC. Protein sequence: CASTSALGRAYNEQFF.

The genes are TRBV19 and TRBJ1-1; 10 nucleotides line up with TRBD1. CDR1 and CDR2 (germline): LNHDA, SQIVND (reference sequence). The V and J ends lost 6 bases and 11 bases, in that order; junction bases with no gene match: 3. The CDR3 is made up of 11 amino acids. CDR3 bases: TGTGCCAGTAGGACAGGGGGCCAGGCTTTCTTT. Its translation is CASRTGGQAFF. Drawing the rest from reference TRBV19 and TRBJ1-1, the complete variable domain is DGGITQSPKYLFRKEGQNVTLSCEQNLNHDAMYWYRQDPGQGLRLIYYSQIVNDFQKGDIAEGYSVSREKKESFPLTVTSAQKNPTAFYLCASRTGGQAFFGQGTRLTVV.

The chain is built from TRBV7-9 and TRBJ2-5; 11 bases align to TRBD2. This CDR3 comprises 15 residues. V lost 5 bases and J lost 5; bases outside the gene matches: 7. CDR1 and CDR2 (germline): SEHNR, FQNEAQ (reference sequence). This CDR3 reads CASSDSGRADETQYF. The CDR3 DNA reads TGTGCCAGCAGCGATAGCGGGAGGGCCGATGAGACCCAGTACTTC.